One and the same sample provided the 17 T cell receptor beta chains below, sequenced in a study of shared clonotypes between healthy human individuals. The data were produced by immunoSEQ multiplex PCR, yet TCRdb's version contains in-frame clones alone and is incomplete. The data hold 730,000 or so clones, with 72% observed a single time. The sequenced sample was memory CD4+ T cells sorted from blood. The subset: CD45RA-negative fraction. These receptors all stem from a woman in her 30s in good health.

V gene TRBV6-6 combines with J gene TRBJ1-1; D not certain. Between the trimmed V and J ends, which lost 2 bases and 1 base, there was a span of 5 bases. Germline CDR1 reads MNHNY; CDR2 reads SVGAGI (reference sequence). This CDR3 has 13 amino acids. CDR3 sequence reads: CASSYQENTEAFF. CDR3 nucleotides: TGTGCCAGCAGTTACCAGGAGAACACTGAAGCTTTCTTT.

The rearrangement uses TRBV27 and TRBJ2-7; 11 bases agree with TRBD2. CDR1 is MNHEY and CDR2 is SMNVEV in the germline V gene (reference sequence). Trimming took 1 base from V and 11 from J; bases not matched to a gene: 4. The CDR3 has 13 residues. CDR3: CASSLLAGGPKYF. The CDR3 bases are TGTGCCAGCAGTTTATTAGCGGGAGGGCCGAAGTACTTC.

In DNA, the CDR3 is TGTGCCAGCAGTTTAGGGACAGGGACACTCTACGAGCAGTACTTC. Translating gives CASSLGTGTLYEQYF. The V gene is TRBV27, the J gene TRBJ2-7; TRBD1 aligns across 9 bases. Germline CDR1 reads MNHEY; CDR2 reads SMNVEV (reference sequence). The ends lost 2 bases at V and 3 bases at J; junction bases unmatched: 5. The CDR3 spans 15 residues.

The rearrangement links TRBV4-1 to TRBJ2-3; 10 bases align to TRBD2. The CDR3 runs 17 residues. V trimming: 1 base; J trimming: 4 bases; junction bases outside the gene matches: 8. CDR1 and CDR2 (germline): MGHRA, YSYEKL. DNA of the CDR3: TGCGCCAGCAGCCAAGCCCGAGCGGGAGGGCCCCCAGATACGCAGTATTTT. It encodes CASSQARAGGPPDTQYF.

The chain recombines TRBV9 with TRBJ1-1; TRBD1 is a possible D gene (6 bases). Germline assignment: CDR1 SGDLS and CDR2 YYNGEE. This CDR3 contains 15 residues. Between the trimmed V and J ends, which lost 4 bases and 1 base, there was a span of 14 bases. CDR3 protein: CASSRATGRNTEAFF. The CDR3, as DNA: TGTGCCAGCAGCCGAGCGACAGGACGGAACACTGAAGCTTTCTTT. The complete variable domain, with remaining parts taken from reference TRBV9 and TRBJ1-1, reads DSGVTQTPKHLITATGQRVTLRCSPRSGDLSVYWYQQSLDQGLQFLIQYYNGEERAKGNILERFSAQQFPDLHSELNLSSLELGDSALYFCASSRATGRNTEAFFGQGTRLTVV.

V gene TRBV11-2 combines with J gene TRBJ2-1, with D tentatively TRBD1 (6 bases). This CDR3 contains 15 residues. Germline V gene data show CDR1 as SGHAT and CDR2 as FQNNGV. V was pared by 2 bases and J by 0 bases, with 8 bases between. DNA for the CDR3: TGTGCCAGCAGCTTAACAGGGATCTCCTACAATGAGCAGTTCTTC. Protein sequence: CASSLTGISYNEQFF.

The gene calls are TRBV29-1 and TRBJ2-1; 11 bases line up with TRBD2. Germline V CDR1 and CDR2: SQVTM, ANQGSEA. J lost 2 bases, V lost 3 bases, and 3 bases had no gene match. The length of the CDR3 is 15 residues. CDR3 DNA sequence: TGCAGCGTTGATGGGACTAGCGGCGCCTACAATGAGCAGTTCTTC. It encodes CSVDGTSGAYNEQFF.

This clone was counted at least ten times. The chain uses TRBV7-7 and TRBJ2-1; D is perhaps TRBD2 (5 bases). Trimming took off 5 bases at V and 5 bases at J, with 13 bases between the two ends. The CDR3 consists of 14 residues. The germline V gene encodes CDR1 SSHAT and CDR2 FNYEAQ (reference sequence). The CDR3 DNA reads as TGTGCCAGCAGCGTGGGTACTAGGAACAATGAGCAGTTCTTC. This codes for CASSVGTRNNEQFF.

This clone was observed a single time. The chain is built from TRBV29-1 and TRBJ2-3, with 7 bases fitting TRBD2. Germline trimming cut 6 bases from V and 2 bases from J; bases unmatched to any gene: 5. The CDR3 spans 13 residues. The germline V gene has CDR1 SQVTM and CDR2 ANQGSEA. Written as DNA, the CDR3 is TGCAGCGTACTAACTAGCGCCACAGATACGCAGTATTTT. Its translation is CSVLTSATDTQYF.

The chain has TRBV21-1 and TRBJ2-3; TRBD1 is taken as the D call from the table, unchecked against the DNA. TRBV21-1 is listed as a pseudogene. The CDR3 is made up of 18 amino acids. The CDR3 loop is CASSKEGLMRGYTDTQYF. For the CDR3, the DNA is TGTGCCAGCAGCAAAGAAGGGCTAATGAGGGGGTACACAGATACGCAGTATTTT.

The chain couples TRBV28 to TRBJ1-5; D is uncertain. The germline CDR1 and CDR2 sequences are MDHEN and SYDVKM. The CDR3 contains 16 residues. Between the trimmed V and J ends, which lost 4 bases and 3 bases, there was a span of 16 bases. The CDR3 bases are TGTGCCAGCAGTTCCGAGCACGGACGGTTCAATCAGCCCCAGCATTTT. Amino acid sequence: CASSSEHGRFNQPQHF.

The V and J genes are TRBV27 and TRBJ2-5; D not resolved. The J call may be mistaken, given a closer DNA end match to TRBJ2-7. CDR1 and CDR2 (germline): MNHEY, SMNVEV (reference sequence). This CDR3 has 11 amino acids. As DNA, the CDR3 is TGTGCCAGCAGTTCGTCCTACGAGCAGTACTTC. Translation gives CASSSSYEQYF.

The chain carries TRBV5-1 and TRBJ2-1; 9 nucleotides agree with TRBD2. Germline V gives CDR1 SGHRS, CDR2 YFSETQ. The CDR3 has 17 residues. Trimming at V came to 1 base and at J to 6 bases, leaving 11 bases not matched to a gene. The CDR3 loop is CASSLSLDSGRSNEQFF. The CDR3 DNA follows: TGCGCCAGCAGCTTGTCCCTCGATAGCGGGAGATCCAATGAGCAGTTCTTC.

This clone has a handful of counts. This chain links TRBV10-3 with TRBJ2-5; D is undetermined. This CDR3 has 17 residues. Germline-derived CDR1 and CDR2 are ENHRY and SYGVKD. Trimming cost V 8 bases and J 0 bases, with 22 bases left between them. CDR3 sequence (DNA): TGTGCCATCCGGACCGTAGGTGGCAGTTGGTACCAAGAGACCCAGTACTTC. Its translation is CAIRTVGGSWYQETQYF.

V usage is TRBV19 and J usage is TRBJ2-5; D unclear. Near its end, the DNA agrees better with TRBJ2-7, so the J call may be wrong. The germline CDR1 and CDR2 sequences are LNHDA and SQIVND (reference sequence). This CDR3 has 14 amino acids. CDR3 in DNA: TGTGCCACGACTGACCAGCACAGTGCCTACGAGCAGTACTTC. Its protein product is CATTDQHSAYEQYF.

This clone was observed once. This chain joins TRBV28 and TRBJ1-5, with no clear D. The CDR3 totals 13 residues. V lost 4 bases, J lost 5 bases, and 9 bases lay in between. Per the germline V gene, CDR1 is MDHEN and CDR2 is SYDVKM. The CDR3 region has the DNA TGTGCCAGCAGTTCCACCCCCGATCAGCCCCAGCATTTT. Translation gives CASSSTPDQPQHF. The full variable domain, completed using reference TRBV28 and TRBJ1-5, is DVKVTQSSRYLVKRTGEKVFLECVQDMDHENMFWYRQDPGLGLRLIYFSYDVKMKEKGDIPEGYSVSREKKERFSLILESASTNQTSMYLCASSSTPDQPQHFGDGTRLSIL.

The V gene is TRBV5-1, the J gene TRBJ1-2; 8 bases are shared with TRBD1. The CDR3 is 15 amino acids. Germline CDR1 is SGHRS and CDR2 is YFSETQ. V was pared by 6 bases and J by 1 base, with 8 bases of the junction left unmatched. CDR3 in DNA: TGCGCCAGCAACCCGGGACAGGAGCTTAACTATGGCTACACCTTC. The encoded protein is CASNPGQELNYGYTF.